This T cell receptor (beta chain) appears in the sequencing data of a study of shared clonotypes between healthy human individuals. Study summary: There were three CD4 naive, three CD4 memory, two CD8 naive and one CD8 memory plates per donor.

CD8 cells regarded as naive lacked CD45RO, were positively chosen for CCR7, and omitted terminally differentiated effector memory CD45RA+ cells. This clone is a singleton in its sample. Its specificity is not known. Some clones are missing from TCRdb's copy, which holds only in-frame ones; the method was immunoSEQ multiplex PCR. The sample has about 2.1 million clones, 93% seen once. The V gene's germline CDR1 is MNHEY and CDR2 SMNVEV (reference sequence). CDR3 size: 13 residues. V was shortened by 4 bases and J by 4 bases, with 10 bases between the two germline ends. Study-level points and caveats: Shared clonotypes: 4.5% to 5% naive CD4, roughly 3.5% naive CD8, about 2.4% memory CD4, under 0.5% memory CD8. Though the depth was large, rarefaction showed that sorted-subset sequencing was incomplete. Researchers sampled blood only, noting tissue repertoires likely differ.

The V and J genes are TRBV27 and TRBJ1-1; D unclear. The origin of this receptor is a man younger than 35 in good health. Some clones in this sample may be carry-over from other donors' samples. The sequenced material came from naive CD8+ T cells from PBMCs. The CDR3 reads CASSSGSSTEAFF. The CDR3 DNA reads as TGTGCCAGCAGTTCTGGTTCTAGCACTGAAGCTTTCTTT.